The T cell receptor (beta chain) under discussion was sequenced for a study of blood T cells in healthy people across ages. The V gene end was trimmed by 0 bases and the J gene end by 3 bases; junction bases not matched to a gene: 10. Germline V gene sequence: CDR1 SGHRS, CDR2 YFSETQ. The CDR3 consists of 18 residues. The use of a sample-barcoded 5' primer and a J-beta primer mix characterized a second PCR of roughly 7 to 12 cycles. One entry per CDR3 protein results from TCRdb running MiXCR on the 5' RACE reads. The data show approximately 350,000 distinct CDR3 sequences, about half seen once. This clonotype originated in a man in his 60s in good health. This chain connects TRBV5-1 to TRBJ2-1, with 9 nucleotides matching TRBD2. Sequencing input: blood. CDR3 residues: CASSLEASGVGGYNEQFF. CDR3 bases: TGCGCCAGCAGCTTGGAGGCTAGCGGGGTCGGTGGCTACAATGAGCAGTTCTTC.